This passage covers 6 T cell receptor beta chains from one sample sequenced in a study of Graves' ophthalmopathy and Graves' hyperthyroidism (dated by TCRdb to the late 2010s). The run used an Illumina HiSeq 2000. For repertoire sequencing, the TCR beta CDR3 regions were amplified from RNA transcripts. The first round was an RT-PCR using HTBI primers with the Qiagen OneStep RT-PCR kit, and this first round was followed by a second-round multiplex PCR, then size selection and purification. TCRdb redid the processing of the public reads, applying fastp at Q25 and MiXCR, and retained in-frame beta chains. A single entry per CDR3 protein holds the most common genes and DNA from its merged rows. The sample profile shows some 380,000 distinct CDR3 sequences; 15% to 19% of them were found once. The ten largest clonotypes hold roughly 7% of the sample. The specimen sequenced was peripheral blood. The receptors originated from a woman between 18 and 29 years old with stable Graves' hyperthyroidism. Donor details come from another sample of the same person, matched by shared clones.

This clonotype came up many times. This rearrangement joins TRBV6-6 to TRBJ2-5, with 13 bases matching TRBD2. Germline values: CDR1 MNHNY, CDR2 SVGAGI (reference sequence). This CDR3 comprises 15 residues. V shed 7 bases and J 4 bases; nucleotides not matched to a gene: 6. The CDR3: CASNLGTSGAETQYF. CDR3 DNA sequence: TGTGCCAGCAATCTCGGGACTAGCGGGGCAGAGACCCAGTACTTC.

The table lists this clonotype with a few counts. The chain links TRBV10-1 to TRBJ1-1; TRBD1 aligns across 9 bases. Germline V lookup: CDR1 WNHNN, CDR2 SYGVQD (reference sequence). The length of the CDR3 is 14 residues. The V gene end was trimmed by 6 bases and the J gene end by 11 bases; junction bases not matched to a gene: 13. In DNA form, the CDR3 reads TGCGCCAGCAGCGGTCCCGGGACAGGGATCGGGGCTTTCTTT. Its protein is CASSGPGTGIGAFF.

This clonotype was counted at least ten times. The rearrangement uses TRBV18 and TRBJ2-5; perhaps TRBD1 as D (5 bases). Deletions cut 3 bases from V and 1 base from J, with 9 bases between. The CDR3 sequence is 14 residues long. The germline gives CDR1 KGHSH, CDR2 LQKENI. As DNA, the CDR3 is TGTGCCAGCTCACCTGTAGGGGTCCAAGAGACCCAGTACTTC. It specifies CASSPVGVQETQYF.

In this sample, this clonotype turned up many times. V is TRBV19 and J is TRBJ2-7, with TRBD2 matching over 7 bases. V shed 6 bases and J 2 bases; nucleotides not matched to a gene: 7. There are 14 residues in the CDR3. Germline V gene lookup returns CDR1 LNHDA and CDR2 SQIVND (reference sequence). The CDR3 spells CASRDSGYTYEQYF. The DNA for the CDR3 is TGTGCCAGTAGAGATAGCGGGTATACCTACGAGCAGTACTTC.

This clonotype was counted between two and nine times. This may arise from a read error, as a much more abundant clone is one base away. The final CDR3 position lacks the conserved phenylalanine or tryptophan, pointing to a likely read error. J is TRBJ1-5 and V is TRBV27; D not resolved. The CDR3 totals 17 residues. CDR1 and CDR2 from the germline V gene are MNHEY and SMNVEV (reference sequence). Between the trimmed V and J ends, which lost 4 bases and 5 bases, there was a span of 21 bases. The CDR3 DNA reads as TGTGCCAGCAGTTCGTCTCCGGGCCCCCTAATGCATCAGCCCCAGCATTAT. Amino acids: CASSSSPGPLMHQPQHY.

This clonotype has ten or more counts. The chain has TRBV4-2 and TRBJ1-2; 8 bases map to TRBD1. The CDR3 is made up of 16 amino acids. CDR1 is LGHNA, CDR2 YNFKEQ, per germline. Trimming at V came to 0 bases and at J to 3 bases, leaving 6 bases not matched to a gene. CDR3: CASSQDGTGGDYGYTF. CDR3 sequence (DNA): TGTGCCAGCAGCCAAGACGGAACAGGGGGAGACTATGGCTACACCTTC.